This T cell receptor beta chain is from a study of blood T cell repertoires in COVID-19. The wider study: Some COVID-19 samples were acute and others convalescent; all came from the United States, Italy and Spain. PBMCs, B-cell-depleted T cells, or T cells were the source of the cDNA or gDNA that made up the material.

In the original analysis: The authors estimated nucleated cell counts from reference gene primer amplification. Using immunoSEQ multiplex PCR, the repertoire was profiled, and TCRdb retains in-frame clones only, with some absent. The DNA was the basis for D and trimming; V, J and clone size are from that table. Of tens of thousands of clones in the sample, 73% were seen once. The V and J ends lost 6 bases and 1 base, in that order; junction bases with no gene match: 7. This CDR3 is 15 amino acids long. Germline CDR1 reads SGHAT; CDR2 reads FQNNGV. Sample: peripheral blood. The V gene is TRBV11-2, the J gene TRBJ2-5, with 8 bases matching TRBD1. The TCR originated in a woman aged 50 to 65 with active or convalescent COVID-19. The CDR3 spells CASRQPGTGQETQYF. The CDR3 DNA reads as TGTGCCAGCAGACAACCAGGGACAGGCCAAGAGACCCAGTACTTC.